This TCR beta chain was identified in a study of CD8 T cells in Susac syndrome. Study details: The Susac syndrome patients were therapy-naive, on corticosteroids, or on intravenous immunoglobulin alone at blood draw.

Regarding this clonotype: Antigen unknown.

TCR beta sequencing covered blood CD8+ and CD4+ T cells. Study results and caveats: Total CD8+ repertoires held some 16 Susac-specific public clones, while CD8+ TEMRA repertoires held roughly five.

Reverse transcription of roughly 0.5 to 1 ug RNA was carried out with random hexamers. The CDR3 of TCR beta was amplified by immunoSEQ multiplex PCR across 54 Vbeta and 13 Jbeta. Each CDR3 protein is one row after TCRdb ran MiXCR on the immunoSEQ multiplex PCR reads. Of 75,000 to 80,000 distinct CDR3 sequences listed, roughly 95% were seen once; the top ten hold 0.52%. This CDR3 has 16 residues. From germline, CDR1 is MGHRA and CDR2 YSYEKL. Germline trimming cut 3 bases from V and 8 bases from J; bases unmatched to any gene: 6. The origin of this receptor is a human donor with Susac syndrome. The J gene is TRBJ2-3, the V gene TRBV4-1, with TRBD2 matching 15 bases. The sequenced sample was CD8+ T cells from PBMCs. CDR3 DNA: TGCGCCAGCAGCCACCCGGGACTAGCGGGGGGAGGTACGCAGTATTTT. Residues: CASSHPGLAGGGTQYF.